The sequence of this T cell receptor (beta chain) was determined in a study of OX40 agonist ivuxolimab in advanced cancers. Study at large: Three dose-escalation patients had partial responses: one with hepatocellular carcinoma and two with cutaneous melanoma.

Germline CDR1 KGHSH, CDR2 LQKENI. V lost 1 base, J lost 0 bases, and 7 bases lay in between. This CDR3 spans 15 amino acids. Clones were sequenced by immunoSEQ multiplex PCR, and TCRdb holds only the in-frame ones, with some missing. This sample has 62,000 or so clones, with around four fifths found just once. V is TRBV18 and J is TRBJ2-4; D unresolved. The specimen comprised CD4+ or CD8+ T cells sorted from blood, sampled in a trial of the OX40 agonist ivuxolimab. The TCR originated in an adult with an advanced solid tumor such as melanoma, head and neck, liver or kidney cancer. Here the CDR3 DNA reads TGTGCCAGCTCACCACTGGGCCAAGCCAAAAACATTCAGTACTTC. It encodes CASSPLGQAKNIQYF.